One sample yielded the 11 T cell receptor beta chains listed below, sequenced in a study of T cell responses to AZD1222 COVID-19 vaccine. This table comes from immunoSEQ multiplex PCR, and its TCRdb copy is limited to in-frame clones, with some not included. The sample contains 150,000 to 200,000 clones, 80% to 90% of which appear only once. Sequences were derived from peripheral blood, sampled 28 days after the second AZD1222 dose. All receptors come from an adult who received the AZD1222 COVID-19 vaccine.

The V gene is TRBV7-9, the J gene TRBJ2-2; no reliable D call. V shed 4 bases and J shed 8 bases, with 17 bases lying between them. This CDR3 contains 15 residues. Germline assignment: CDR1 SEHNR and CDR2 FQNEAQ (reference sequence). CDR3 residues: CASSSRVVRGGELFF. The CDR3 DNA sequence: TGTGCCAGCAGCTCCCGAGTAGTACGAGGTGGGGAGCTGTTTTTT. The variable domain in full, completed from reference TRBV7-9 and TRBJ2-2, reads DTGVSQNPRHKITKRGQNVTFRCDPISEHNRLYWYRQTLGQGPEFLTYFQNEAQLEKSRLLSDRFSAERPKGSFSTLEIQRTEQGDSAMYLCASSSRVVRGGELFFGEGSRLTVL.

The table lists this clone with a few counts. The chain carries TRBV6-5 and TRBJ2-5, with 13 positions matching TRBD2. From germline, CDR1 is MNHEY and CDR2 SVGAGI. V was pared by 10 bases and J by 1 base, with 6 bases of the junction left unmatched. The CDR3 is 15 amino acids. CDR3 coding DNA: TGTGCCATTCGACTAGCGGGGGGCCTCCAAGAGACCCAGTACTTC. Protein product: CAIRLAGGLQETQYF.

This chain connects TRBV6-5 to TRBJ1-1; TRBD1 agrees at 8 bases. Per the germline V gene, CDR1 is MNHEY and CDR2 is SVGAGI. CDR3 length equals 15 residues. J gave up 7 bases and V 6 bases, and 13 bases lay outside the gene matches. The CDR3 is CASRPRQGNSGEAFF. The CDR3 bases are TGTGCCAGCAGACCCCGACAGGGGAATTCTGGTGAAGCTTTCTTT.

The chain carries TRBV21-1 and TRBJ2-3. TRBV21-1 is flagged as a pseudogene. This CDR3 spans 15 amino acids. In DNA form, the CDR3 reads TGTGCCAGCAGCAAAGGAAGGGATAGCACAGATACGCAGTATTTT. Its translation: CASSKGRDSTDTQYF.

The chain uses TRBV27 and TRBJ1-2, with 8 bases aligning to TRBD1. This CDR3 has 13 residues. Germline lookup yields CDR1 MNHEY and CDR2 SMNVEV (reference sequence). V gave up 5 bases and J gave up 8 bases; unmatched junction bases: 7. CDR3 sequence reads: CASSPLDRDGYTF. Written as DNA, the CDR3 is TGTGCCAGCAGTCCCCTGGACAGGGACGGCTACACCTTC.

To note about this clone: Other DNA sequences of this sample code for an identical CDR3. The rearrangement links TRBV27 to TRBJ1-2; 10 bases line up with TRBD1. Germline lookup yields CDR1 MNHEY and CDR2 SMNVEV (reference sequence). The CDR3 loop spans 14 amino acids. V lost 0 bases and J lost 5; bases outside the gene matches: 0. The CDR3 region has the DNA TGTGCCAGCAGTTTATCGGGACAGGGGTATGGCTACACCTTC. Protein sequence: CASSLSGQGYGYTF.

The V gene is TRBV18, the J gene TRBJ1-2; 8 bases align to TRBD1. The V gene's germline CDR1 is KGHSH and CDR2 LQKENI. V dropped 3 bases and J dropped 6; count of bases not matched to a gene: 3. This CDR3 contains 13 residues. CDR3 DNA sequence: TGTGCCAGCTCACCGACAGGGGACAATGGCTACACCTTC. It specifies CASSPTGDNGYTF.

J is TRBJ2-7 and V is TRBV27, with D possibly being TRBD1 or TRBD2 (6 bases each). The V and J ends lost 5 bases and 2 bases respectively, with 19 bases between them. The CDR3 is 16 amino acids. Germline CDR1 is MNHEY and CDR2 is SMNVEV (reference sequence). The CDR3 DNA is TGTGCCAGCAGTACCCCCTCCCGGGGGCCGACCTACGAGCAGTACTTC. Residues: CASSTPSRGPTYEQYF.

This chain connects TRBV12-3 or TRBV12-4 to TRBJ1-2; D unresolved. Trimming took 0 bases from V and 7 from J, leaving 6 bases between them. The CDR3 totals 12 residues. CDR3 in DNA: TGTGCCAGCAGTTTAGCAGTTAGTGGCTACACCTTC. It codes for CASSLAVSGYTF.

The chain links TRBV6-5 to TRBJ1-1; 9 nucleotides line up with TRBD1. With 7 bases clipped from V and 0 bases from J, the junction kept 6 bases outside the gene matches. The germline CDR1 and CDR2 sequences are MNHEY and SVGAGI. This CDR3 has 15 residues. The CDR3: CASTRTGEMNTEAFF. CDR3 DNA: TGTGCCAGCACCCGGACAGGGGAGATGAACACTGAAGCTTTCTTT.

The rearrangement joins TRBV20-1 to TRBJ1-1; D perhaps matches TRBD1 (5 bases). Trimming left V 6 bases short and J 5 bases short, with 10 bases between. The germline V gene has CDR1 DFQATT and CDR2 SNEGSKA (reference sequence). The CDR3 covers 11 residues. The CDR3 bases are TGCAGTGCGTTGGGGGGGACTGAAGCTTTCTTT. This translates into CSALGGTEAFF.